The table lists the clone carrying this T cell receptor (beta chain) with a count of one. The sample belongs to a study of siplizumab effects on memory and regulatory T cells. Looked up from germline, CDR1 is SEHNR and CDR2 is FQNEAQ (reference sequence). The CDR3 has 16 residues. Trimming left V 1 base short and J 2 bases short, with 12 bases between. Measured with immunoSEQ multiplex PCR; TCRdb has only the in-frame clones, and not every one. The sample lists 45,000 to 60,000 clones, more than 75% occurring once. The source material was naive CD8+ T cells sorted from blood. This chain connects TRBV7-9 to TRBJ1-3, with D unresolved. This sequence was found in a human donor in good health. CDR3 region: CASSLGVPGTGNTIYF. In DNA, the CDR3 is TGTGCCAGCAGCTTAGGAGTCCCCGGGACTGGAAACACCATATATTTT.